These 9 T cell receptor beta chains originate from one sample sequenced in a study of blood T cell repertoires in COVID-19. Here immunoSEQ multiplex PCR was the method, and the copy in TCRdb shows in-frame clones only, minus some. The sample consists of about 110,000 clones, about four fifths of them appearing once. Material for sequencing was peripheral blood. The receptors stem from a woman aged 55-70 years with acute or convalescent COVID-19.

V gene TRBV3-1 (or the pseudogene TRBV3-2) combines with J gene TRBJ2-1; TRBD2 matches at 12 bases. Germline CDR1 and CDR2: LGHDT and YNNKEL (reference sequence). The CDR3 runs to 15 residues. J gave up 9 bases and V 2 bases, and 5 bases lay outside the gene matches. The DNA of the CDR3 is TGTGCCAGCAGCCAACCTAGCGGGAGGGAGGGTGAGCAGTTCTTC. This sequence encodes CASSQPSGREGEQFF.

This chain joins TRBV18 and TRBJ2-7, with D maybe TRBD1 (6 bases). The V gene's germline CDR1 is KGHSH and CDR2 LQKENI. The length of the CDR3 is 13 residues. With 1 base removed from V and 3 bases from J, the gap between germline ends came to 7 bases. CDR3: CASSPLTGYEQYF. CDR3 coding DNA: TGTGCCAGCTCACCACTGACAGGCTACGAGCAGTACTTC.

The chain joins TRBV4-1 to TRBJ2-5; D not resolved. Germline V gives CDR1 MGHRA, CDR2 YSYEKL. CDR3 length equals 11 residues. V lost 6 bases and J 2 bases, leaving 4 bases between the germline ends. The CDR3 DNA is TGCGCCAGCAGACATCAAGAGACCCAGTACTTC. Its translation: CASRHQETQYF.

This clone was recorded a few times. J is TRBJ1-1 and V is TRBV2; 7 bases are shared with TRBD1. The V gene's germline CDR1 is SNHLY and CDR2 FYNNEI. V shed 2 bases and J 1 base; nucleotides not matched to a gene: 4. The CDR3 loop spans 15 amino acids. The DNA for the CDR3 is TGTGCCAGCAGTGAATACCGGACAGGGAACACTGAAGCTTTCTTT. Protein product: CASSEYRTGNTEAFF.

This clone has a single count. J is TRBJ2-7 and V is TRBV12-3 or TRBV12-4; weak D call: TRBD1 (5 bases). CDR3 length: 13 residues. Trimming stripped 4 bases from V and 6 bases from J, with 13 bases between. This chain's CDR3 is CASSSQQRGEQYF. DNA of the CDR3: TGTGCCAGCAGTTCGCAGCAAAGGGGCGAGCAGTACTTC.

This chain links TRBV27 with TRBJ1-4; unclear D gene. The CDR3 has 13 amino acids. Trimming stripped 3 bases from V and 8 bases from J, with 10 bases between. Looked up from germline, CDR1 is MNHEY and CDR2 is SMNVEV (reference sequence). CDR3 region: CASSFRVGEKLFF. The CDR3 region has the DNA TGTGCCAGCAGTTTCCGCGTGGGCGAAAAACTGTTTTTT.

The genes are TRBV3-1 (or the pseudogene TRBV3-2) and TRBJ1-1, with TRBD1 matching over 7 bases. Germline trimming cut 6 bases from V and 4 bases from J; bases unmatched to any gene: 5. This CDR3 contains 13 residues. Germline-derived CDR1 and CDR2 are LGHDT and YNNKEL (reference sequence). The CDR3: CASRPTGATEAFF. In nucleotides, the CDR3 is TGTGCCAGCAGGCCCACAGGGGCCACTGAAGCTTTCTTT.

The chain couples TRBV5-1 to TRBJ2-6, with D perhaps matching TRBD1 (5 bases). V shed 4 bases and J shed 0 bases, with 11 bases lying between them. Germline-derived CDR1 and CDR2 are SGHRS and YFSETQ. The CDR3 is 16 residues long. CDR3 coding DNA: TGCGCCAGCAGCCCGTCAGGGTACTCTGGGGCCAACGTCCTGACTTTC. It is translated as CASSPSGYSGANVLTF.

This chain links TRBV6-5 with TRBJ1-3; the D gene is possibly TRBD1 (6 bases). Trimming removed 5 bases from V and 2 bases from J, with 13 bases in between. CDR1 is MNHEY and CDR2 is SVGAGI in the germline V gene. The CDR3 contains 15 residues. DNA for the CDR3: TGTGCCAGCAGTCAGGGGTCCGGGGCTGGAAACACCATATATTTT. Translating gives CASSQGSGAGNTIYF.